The 30 T cell receptor beta chains in this list originate from one sample, sequenced in a study of T cells expressing NK-cell markers. TCRdb reprocessed the 5' RACE reads and stores each CDR3 protein as one record, lacking DNA. The table for this sample gives 400,000 to 450,000 distinct CDR3 sequences. The sequenced material came from blood T cells: a sorted CD56 or NKG2C T cell subset, CD4+ or CD8+ T cells, or bulk PBMC T cells (not recorded which). These receptors were taken from a woman aged 18 to 75 in good health.

The chain joins TRBV19 to TRBJ1-2. CDR1 is LNHDA, CDR2 SQIVND, per germline (reference sequence). The CDR3 length is 12 residues. This CDR3 is CASSNKNYGYTF.

This chain connects TRBV14 to TRBJ2-1; TCRdb picks TRBD2, but there is no DNA to check that call. Germline CDR1 SGHDN, CDR2 FVKESK. There are 15 residues in the CDR3. CDR3 region: CASSPFSGRNNEQFF.

This chain links TRBV15 with TRBJ1-5. Germline V gene lookup returns CDR1 LNHNV and CDR2 YYDKDF (reference sequence). This CDR3 is 14 amino acids long. Here the CDR3 reads CATSTTPLVQPQHF.

Its frequency marks this clonotype as medium-sized. The CDR3 region is CASSFLTSGDEQFF. The V and J genes are TRBV6-2 or TRBV6-3 and TRBJ2-1; as DNA is missing, the TRBD2 call by TCRdb cannot be tested. Germline CDR1 reads MNHEY; CDR2 reads SVGEGT. The length of the CDR3 is 14 residues.

This chain connects TRBV30 to TRBJ2-5; TCRdb's D call, TRBD2, is unchecked because there is no DNA. This CDR3 contains 16 residues. Germline V CDR1 and CDR2: GTSNPN, SVGIG (reference sequence). The CDR3 loop is CAWRSSGRALQETQYF.

This chain connects TRBV5-4 to TRBJ1-1; the D call of TRBD1 rests on TCRdb alone, since no DNA is present to check it. Germline V gene sequence: CDR1 SGHNT, CDR2 YYREEE (reference sequence). CDR3 size: 15 residues. The CDR3 here is CASSRGQDMNTEAFF.

This sequence joins TRBV12-3 or TRBV12-4 and TRBJ1-3. The CDR3 spans 17 residues. The CDR3 loop is CASTPPSEVETGNTIYF.

CDR3 protein: CASSPRGEGPKYF. This rearrangement joins TRBV3-1 to TRBJ2-7; TCRdb names TRBD2, which stays unverified in the absence of DNA. Germline loops: CDR1 LGHDT, CDR2 YNNKEL (reference sequence). The CDR3 runs to 13 residues.

V is TRBV6-1 and J is TRBJ2-5; TCRdb gives TRBD1 as the D gene, but with no DNA this cannot be confirmed. Looked up from germline, CDR1 is MNHNS and CDR2 is SASEGT. The CDR3 is 15 residues long. CDR3 residues: CASSPSGGGQETQYF.

V is TRBV4-2 and J is TRBJ2-1; TCRdb returns TRBD1, unconfirmable since there is no DNA. CDR3 length: 16 amino acids. Germline V gene sequence: CDR1 LGHNA, CDR2 YNFKEQ. The CDR3 sequence: CASRKIDGDPYNEQFF.

The chain carries TRBV7-2 and TRBJ2-1. CDR3 length equals 12 residues. CDR1 SGHTA and CDR2 FQGNSA come from the germline V gene. This chain's CDR3 is CASSSTWNEQFF. Filled out from reference TRBV7-2 and TRBJ2-1, the complete variable domain reads GAGVSQSPSNKVTEKGKDVELRCDPISGHTALYWYRQSLGQGLEFLIYFQGNSAPDKSGLPSDRFSAERTGGSVSTLTIQRTQQEDSAVYLCASSSTWNEQFFGPGTRLTVL.

The genes are TRBV5-1 and TRBJ2-7; absent DNA, TCRdb's TRBD2 call cannot be checked. Germline V gene data show CDR1 as SGHRS and CDR2 as YFSETQ. This CDR3 contains 14 residues. CDR3 protein: CASSLELAGGEQYF. Based on the CDR3 plus reference TRBV5-1 and TRBJ2-7, the full variable domain is KAGVTQTPRYLIKTRGQQVTLSCSPISGHRSVSWYQQTPGQGLQFLFEYFSETQRNKGNFPGRFSGRQFSNSRSEMNVSTLELGDSALYLCASSLELAGGEQYFGPGTRLTVT.

The chain combines TRBV12-3 or TRBV12-4 with TRBJ1-2; as DNA is missing, the TRBD1 call by TCRdb cannot be tested. The CDR3 is 15 amino acids. CDR3 sequence: CASSTAGQGNYGYTF.

The chain employs TRBV5-1 and TRBJ2-7. Germline V CDR1 and CDR2: SGHRS, YFSETQ. The CDR3 loop spans 16 amino acids. The CDR3 region is CASSLIIGINADEQYF.

V is TRBV6-2 or TRBV6-3 and J is TRBJ2-3; TCRdb's D gene call, TRBD2, goes unchecked for lack of DNA. Germline CDR1 and CDR2: MNHEY and SVGEGT. The CDR3 contains 15 residues. The CDR3: CASTWASGPTDTQYF.

The chain uses TRBV6-1 and TRBJ1-1; the TCRdb call, TRBD1, lacks DNA for checking. The V gene's germline CDR1 is MNHNS and CDR2 SASEGT. The CDR3 spans 15 residues. The CDR3 sequence is CASIAGAPENTEAFF.

The gene calls are TRBV6-5 and TRBJ2-7; no DNA is available, so the TRBD2 call from TCRdb remains unchecked. CDR3 length: 16 residues. Germline CDR1 MNHEY, CDR2 SVGAGI. This CDR3 reads CASSSPSSGYSYEQYF.

The V and J genes are TRBV5-6 and TRBJ2-2; TCRdb names TRBD1, which stays unverified in the absence of DNA. The germline V gene encodes CDR1 SGHDT and CDR2 YYEEEE. The CDR3 contains 14 residues. The CDR3 here is CASSHTGNTGELFF.

V usage is TRBV10-3 and J usage is TRBJ1-2; TCRdb outputs TRBD1, but without DNA this stays unchecked. Germline values: CDR1 ENHRY, CDR2 SYGVKD. CDR3 length: 17 residues. This CDR3 is CAISGGLGQGANYGYTF.

V and J are TRBV27 and TRBJ2-2; as DNA is missing, the TRBD2 call by TCRdb cannot be tested. The CDR3 sequence is 14 residues long. CDR1 is MNHEY and CDR2 is SMNVEV in the germline V gene (reference sequence). The CDR3 region is CASTRDFDTGELFF.

The chain combines TRBV11-2 with TRBJ2-1. Germline-derived CDR1 and CDR2 are SGHAT and FQNNGV. The CDR3 consists of 18 residues. The CDR3 is CASSLVGTGGSSYNEQFF. Filled out from reference TRBV11-2 and TRBJ2-1, the complete variable domain reads EAGVAQSPRYKIIEKRQSVAFWCNPISGHATLYWYQQILGQGPKLLIQFQNNGVVDDSQLPKDRFSAERLKGVDSTLKIQPAKLEDSAVYLCASSLVGTGGSSYNEQFFGPGTRLTVL.

The V and J genes are TRBV11-1 and TRBJ2-1. The CDR3 sequence is 14 residues long. Germline loops: CDR1 SGHAT, CDR2 FQDESV (reference sequence). This chain's CDR3 is CASSLQPTYNEQFF.

The chain links TRBV20-1 to TRBJ2-7. The CDR3 is made up of 14 amino acids. Germline V gene lookup returns CDR1 DFQATT and CDR2 SNEGSKA (reference sequence). CDR3 region: CSARDQGLVYEQYF.

The chain's CDR3 is CASSYGRDNNEQFF. The chain is built from TRBV6-5 and TRBJ2-1. CDR1 is MNHEY and CDR2 is SVGAGI in the germline V gene. The CDR3 consists of 14 residues.

This chain links TRBV27 with TRBJ1-4. Germline CDR1 reads MNHEY; CDR2 reads SMNVEV (reference sequence). The length of the CDR3 is 15 residues. CDR3 residues: CASSSVRKWNEKLFF.

The V gene is TRBV9, the J gene TRBJ2-2; the TCRdb call, TRBD2, lacks DNA for checking. This CDR3 spans 19 amino acids. Germline CDR1 reads SGDLS; CDR2 reads YYNGEE. The CDR3: CASRPSLGLAGGQNGELFF. The variable domain in full, with the rest retrieved from reference TRBV9 and TRBJ2-2, is DSGVTQTPKHLITATGQRVTLRCSPRSGDLSVYWYQQSLDQGLQFLIQYYNGEERAKGNILERFSAQQFPDLHSELNLSSLELGDSALYFCASRPSLGLAGGQNGELFFGEGSRLTVL.

The chain uses TRBV20-1 and TRBJ2-1; TCRdb returns TRBD1, unconfirmable since there is no DNA. The CDR3 contains 12 residues. Per the germline V gene, CDR1 is DFQATT and CDR2 is SNEGSKA (reference sequence). The CDR3 is CSARPGNNEQFF.

CDR3 in amino acids: CSARKRDGPDTQYF. The rearrangement joins TRBV20-1 to TRBJ2-3; the D gene TCRdb calls, TRBD2, cannot be checked with no DNA. This CDR3 spans 14 amino acids. Per the germline V gene, CDR1 is DFQATT and CDR2 is SNEGSKA (reference sequence).

V and J are TRBV10-3 and TRBJ1-5. The CDR3 runs 17 residues. Germline-derived CDR1 and CDR2 are ENHRY and SYGVKD. The CDR3 region is CAISKEQGGASNQPQHF.

The V gene is TRBV5-1, the J gene TRBJ2-5; TCRdb proposes TRBD2, but this gene call is untestable without DNA. Germline V gene data show CDR1 as SGHRS and CDR2 as YFSETQ. The CDR3 covers 14 residues. This CDR3 is CASKRIAGGETQYF.